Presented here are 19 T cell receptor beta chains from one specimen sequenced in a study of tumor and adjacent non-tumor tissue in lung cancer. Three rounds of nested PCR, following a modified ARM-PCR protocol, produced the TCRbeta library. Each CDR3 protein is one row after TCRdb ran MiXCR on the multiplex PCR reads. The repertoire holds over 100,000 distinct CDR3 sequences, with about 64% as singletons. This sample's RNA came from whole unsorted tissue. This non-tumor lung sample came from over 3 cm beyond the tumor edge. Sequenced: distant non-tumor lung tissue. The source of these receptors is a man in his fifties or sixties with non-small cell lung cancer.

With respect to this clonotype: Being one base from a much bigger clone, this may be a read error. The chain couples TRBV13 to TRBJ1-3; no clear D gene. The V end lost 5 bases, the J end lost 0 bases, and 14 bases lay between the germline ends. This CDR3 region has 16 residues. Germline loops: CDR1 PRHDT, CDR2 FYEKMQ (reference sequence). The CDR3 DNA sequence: TGTGCCAGCAGCGGCCGGGCCGTCCTCTCTGGAAACACCATATATTTT. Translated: CASSGRAVLSGNTIYF. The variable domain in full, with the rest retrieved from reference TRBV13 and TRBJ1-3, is AAGVIQSPRHLIKEKRETATLKCYPIPRHDTVYWYQQGPGQDPQFLISFYEKMQSDKGSIPDRFSAQQFSDYHSELNMSSLELGDSALYFCASSGRAVLSGNTIYFGEGSWLTVV.

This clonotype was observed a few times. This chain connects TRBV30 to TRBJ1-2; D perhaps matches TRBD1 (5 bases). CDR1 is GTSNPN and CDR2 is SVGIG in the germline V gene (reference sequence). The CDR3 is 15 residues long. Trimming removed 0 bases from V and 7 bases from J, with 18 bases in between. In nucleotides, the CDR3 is TGTGCCTGGAGTGTAACCGTAGGGGTAATGAGTGGCTACACCTTC. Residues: CAWSVTVGVMSGYTF.

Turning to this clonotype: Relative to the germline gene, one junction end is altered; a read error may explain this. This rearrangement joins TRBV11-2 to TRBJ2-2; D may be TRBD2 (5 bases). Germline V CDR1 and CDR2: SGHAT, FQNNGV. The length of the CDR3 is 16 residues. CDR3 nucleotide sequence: TGTGCCAGCAGCGTATCAGTGGGAGAGTACACTGGGGAGCTGTTTTTT. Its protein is CASSVSVGEYTGELFF.

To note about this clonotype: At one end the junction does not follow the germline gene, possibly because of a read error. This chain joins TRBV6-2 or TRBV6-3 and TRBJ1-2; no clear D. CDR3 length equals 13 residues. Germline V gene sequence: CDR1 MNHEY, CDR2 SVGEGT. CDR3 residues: CASSYSETSGYAF. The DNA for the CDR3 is TGTGCTAGCAGTTACTCGGAGACAAGTGGCTACGCCTTC.

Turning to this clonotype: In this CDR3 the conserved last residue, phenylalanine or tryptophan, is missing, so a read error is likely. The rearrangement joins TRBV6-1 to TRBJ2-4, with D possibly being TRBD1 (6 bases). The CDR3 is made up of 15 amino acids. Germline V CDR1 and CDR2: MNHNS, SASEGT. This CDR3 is CVSTIQGAGKNIQYS. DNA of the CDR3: TGTGTCAGCACTATACAGGGTGCAGGCAAAAACATTCAGTACTCC.

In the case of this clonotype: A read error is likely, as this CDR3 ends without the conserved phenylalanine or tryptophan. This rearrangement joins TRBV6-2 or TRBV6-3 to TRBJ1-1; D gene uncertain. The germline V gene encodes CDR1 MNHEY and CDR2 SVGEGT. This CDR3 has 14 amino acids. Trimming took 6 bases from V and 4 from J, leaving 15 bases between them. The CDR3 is CASRQAGRGTEAFL. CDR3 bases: TGTGCCAGCAGGCAGGCGGGCCGGGGCACTGAAGCTTTCTTA.

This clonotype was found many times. The CDR3 reads CASSYRPGTGELFF. The CDR3 region has the DNA TGTGCCAGCAGTTACCGCCCAGGAACCGGGGAGCTGTTTTTT. V and J are TRBV6-5 and TRBJ2-2; no clear D. With 2 bases removed from V and 5 bases from J, the gap between germline ends came to 9 bases. Per germline, CDR1 MNHEY and CDR2 SVGAGI. The CDR3 covers 14 residues.

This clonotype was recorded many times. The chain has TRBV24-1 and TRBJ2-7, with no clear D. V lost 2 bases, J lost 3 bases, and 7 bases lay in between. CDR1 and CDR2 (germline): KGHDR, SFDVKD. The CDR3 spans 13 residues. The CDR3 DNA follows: TGTGCCACCAGTGATTCCAGATACTACGAGCAGTACTTC. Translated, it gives CATSDSRYYEQYF.

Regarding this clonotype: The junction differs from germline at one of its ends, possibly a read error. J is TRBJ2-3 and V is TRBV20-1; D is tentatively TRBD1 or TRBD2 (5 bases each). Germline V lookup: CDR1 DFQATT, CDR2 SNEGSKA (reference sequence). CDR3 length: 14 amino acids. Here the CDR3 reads CSAHSYGTTYTQYF. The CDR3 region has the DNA TGCAGTGCCCATAGTTACGGGACCACGTATACCCAGTATTTT.

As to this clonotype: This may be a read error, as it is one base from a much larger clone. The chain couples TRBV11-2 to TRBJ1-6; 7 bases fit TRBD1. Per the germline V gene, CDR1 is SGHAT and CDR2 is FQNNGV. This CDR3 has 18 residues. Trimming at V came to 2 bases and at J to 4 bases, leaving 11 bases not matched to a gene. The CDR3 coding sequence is TGTGCCAGCAGCTTAAGTCGACAGGGTGAGGGATATAATTCACCCCTCCACTTT. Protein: CASSLSRQGEGYNSPLHF.

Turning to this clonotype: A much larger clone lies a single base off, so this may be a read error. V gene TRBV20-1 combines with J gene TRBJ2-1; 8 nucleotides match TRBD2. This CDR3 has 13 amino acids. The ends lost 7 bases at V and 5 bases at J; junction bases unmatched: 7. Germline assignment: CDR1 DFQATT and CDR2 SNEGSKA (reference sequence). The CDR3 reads CSVPTSANNEQFF. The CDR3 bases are TGCAGTGTACCGACTAGCGCCAACAATGAGCAGTTCTTC.

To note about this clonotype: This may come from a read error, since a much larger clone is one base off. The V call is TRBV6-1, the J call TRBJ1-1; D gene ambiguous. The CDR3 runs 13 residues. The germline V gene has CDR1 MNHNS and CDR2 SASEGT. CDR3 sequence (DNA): TGTGCCAGCAGGAGACTGGCCAACACTGAAACTTTCTTT. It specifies CASRRLANTETFF.

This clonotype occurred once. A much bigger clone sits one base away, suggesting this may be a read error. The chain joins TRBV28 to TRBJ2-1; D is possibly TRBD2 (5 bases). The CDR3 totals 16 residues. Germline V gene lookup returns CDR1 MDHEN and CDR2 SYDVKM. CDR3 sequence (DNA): TGTGCCAGCCGATCGACTATCAAGAGCTCCTACATTGAGCAGTTCTTC. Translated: CASRSTIKSSYIEQFF.

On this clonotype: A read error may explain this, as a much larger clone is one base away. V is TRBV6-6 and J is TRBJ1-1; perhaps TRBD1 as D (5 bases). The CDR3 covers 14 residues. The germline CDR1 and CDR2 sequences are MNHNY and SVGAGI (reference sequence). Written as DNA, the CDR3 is TGTACCAGCAGTGCTCAGGGATGGAGAACTGAAGCTTTCTTT. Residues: CTSSAQGWRTEAFF.

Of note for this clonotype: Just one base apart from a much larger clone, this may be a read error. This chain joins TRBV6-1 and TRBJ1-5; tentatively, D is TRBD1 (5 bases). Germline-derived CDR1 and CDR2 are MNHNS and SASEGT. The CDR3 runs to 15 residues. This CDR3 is CVSSDSGQRNQPQHF. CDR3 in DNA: TGTGTCAGCAGTGACTCGGGGCAGCGCAATCAGCCCCAGCATTTT.

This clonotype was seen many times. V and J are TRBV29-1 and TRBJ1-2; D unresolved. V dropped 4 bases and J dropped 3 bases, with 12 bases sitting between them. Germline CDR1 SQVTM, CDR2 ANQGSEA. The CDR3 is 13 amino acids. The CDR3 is CSVVENQYYGYTF. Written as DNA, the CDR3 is TGCAGCGTTGTAGAGAATCAGTACTATGGCTACACCTTC.

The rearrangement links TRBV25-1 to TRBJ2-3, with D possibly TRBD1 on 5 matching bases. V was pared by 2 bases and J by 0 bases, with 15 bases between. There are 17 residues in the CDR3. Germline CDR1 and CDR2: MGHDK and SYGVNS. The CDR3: CASSEQRGTASTDTQYF. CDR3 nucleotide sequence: TGTGCCAGCAGTGAACAAAGGGGCACGGCAAGCACAGATACGCAGTATTTT.

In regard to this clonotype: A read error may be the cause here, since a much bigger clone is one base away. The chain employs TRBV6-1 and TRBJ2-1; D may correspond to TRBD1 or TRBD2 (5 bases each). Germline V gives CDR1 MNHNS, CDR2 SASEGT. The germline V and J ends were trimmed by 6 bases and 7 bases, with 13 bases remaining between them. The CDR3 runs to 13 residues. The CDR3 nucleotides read TGTGCCAGCAGAATCTGGGGGTCAAATGAGCAGTTCTTC. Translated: CASRIWGSNEQFF.

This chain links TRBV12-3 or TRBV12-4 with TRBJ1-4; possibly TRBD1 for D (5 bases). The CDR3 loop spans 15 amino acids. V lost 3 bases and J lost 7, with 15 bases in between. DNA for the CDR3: TGTGCCAGCAGTTTCAAGACAGCCGTCACTGAAAAACTGTTTTTT. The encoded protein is CASSFKTAVTEKLFF.